This T cell receptor (beta chain) was sequenced during a study of T cells in Graves' hyperthyroidism and ophthalmopathy. As for the study in general: Peripheral blood samples were taken at initial diagnosis, prior to any treatment.

Germline V gene sequence: CDR1 MNHEY, CDR2 SVGEGT. Unmatched junction bases numbered 12, after V lost 6 bases and J lost 8 bases. This CDR3 spans 15 amino acids. General study findings and limits: Blood also showed most of the thyroid clonotypes that were expanded above 0.001. For ophthalmopathy, model prediction preceded onset by a median roughly 6.2 months.

In regard to this clonotype: Its cognate antigen is unknown.

Amplified TCR beta CDR3 regions came from RNA transcripts. TCR CDR3 regions were first amplified by RT-PCR with HTBI primers. MiXCR, applied by TCRdb to the multiplex PCR reads, yields one record per CDR3 protein. The sample records 700,000 or so distinct CDR3 sequences, about 14% being singletons. Uncontrolled infection, other autoimmune disease, pregnancy or lactation disqualified patients from enrolment. The sample taken for sequencing was blood. This TCR was recovered from a woman aged 50 to 60 with Graves' ophthalmopathy. The chain couples TRBV6-2 or TRBV6-3 to TRBJ2-1; TRBD2 agrees at 8 bases. CDR3: CASSLSGTLGDEQFF. The CDR3 coding sequence is TGTGCCAGCAGCCTTAGCGGGACGCTGGGCGATGAGCAGTTCTTC.